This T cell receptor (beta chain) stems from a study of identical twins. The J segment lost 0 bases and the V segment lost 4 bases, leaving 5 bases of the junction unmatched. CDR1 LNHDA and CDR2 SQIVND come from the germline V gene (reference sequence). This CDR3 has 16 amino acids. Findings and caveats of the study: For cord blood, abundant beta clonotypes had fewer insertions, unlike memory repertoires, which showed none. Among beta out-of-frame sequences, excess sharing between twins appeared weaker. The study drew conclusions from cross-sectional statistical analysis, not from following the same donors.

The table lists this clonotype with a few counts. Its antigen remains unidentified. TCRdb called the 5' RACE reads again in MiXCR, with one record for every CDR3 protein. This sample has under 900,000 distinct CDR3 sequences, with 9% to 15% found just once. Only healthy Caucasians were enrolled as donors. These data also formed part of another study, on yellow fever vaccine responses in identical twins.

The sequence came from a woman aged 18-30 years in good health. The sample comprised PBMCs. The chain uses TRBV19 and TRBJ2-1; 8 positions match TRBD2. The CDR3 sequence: CASSTLAESSYNEQFF. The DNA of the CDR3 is TGTGCCAGTAGTACACTAGCGGAAAGCTCCTACAATGAGCAGTTCTTC. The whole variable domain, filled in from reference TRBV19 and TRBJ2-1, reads DGGITQSPKYLFRKEGQNVTLSCEQNLNHDAMYWYRQDPGQGLRLIYYSQIVNDFQKGDIAEGYSVSREKKESFPLTVTSAQKNPTAFYLCASSTLAESSYNEQFFGPGTRLTVL.